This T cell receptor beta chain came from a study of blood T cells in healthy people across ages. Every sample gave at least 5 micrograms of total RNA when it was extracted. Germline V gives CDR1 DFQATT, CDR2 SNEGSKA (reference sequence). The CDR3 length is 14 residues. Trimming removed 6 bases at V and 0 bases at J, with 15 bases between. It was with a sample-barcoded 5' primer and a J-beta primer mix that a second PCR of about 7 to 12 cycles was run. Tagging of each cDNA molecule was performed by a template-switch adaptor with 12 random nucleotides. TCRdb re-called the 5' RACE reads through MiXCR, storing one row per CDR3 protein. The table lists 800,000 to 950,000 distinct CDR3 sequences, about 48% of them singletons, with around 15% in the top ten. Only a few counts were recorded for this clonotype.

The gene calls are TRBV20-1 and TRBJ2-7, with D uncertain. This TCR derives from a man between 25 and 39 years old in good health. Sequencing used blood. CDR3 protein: CSAENDENSYEQYF. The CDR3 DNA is TGCAGTGCGGAAAACGACGAGAACTCCTACGAGCAGTACTTC.